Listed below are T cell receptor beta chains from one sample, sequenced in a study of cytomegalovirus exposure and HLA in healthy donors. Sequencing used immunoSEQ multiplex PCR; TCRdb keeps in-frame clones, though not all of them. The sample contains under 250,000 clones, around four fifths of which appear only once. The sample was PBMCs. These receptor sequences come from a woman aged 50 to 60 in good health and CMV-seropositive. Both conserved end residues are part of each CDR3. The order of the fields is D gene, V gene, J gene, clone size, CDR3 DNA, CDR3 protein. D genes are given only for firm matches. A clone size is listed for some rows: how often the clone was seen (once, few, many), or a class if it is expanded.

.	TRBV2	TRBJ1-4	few	TGTGCCAGCAGGGGTCTTAGTCCGGGATCTAGCGAAAAACTGTTTTTT	CASRGLSPGSSEKLFF
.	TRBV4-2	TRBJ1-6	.	TGTGCCAGCAGCCAAGATTTTAGGGGATCCGGTAATTCACCCCTCCACTTT	CASSQDFRGSGNSPLHF
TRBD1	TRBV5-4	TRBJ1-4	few	TGTGCCAGCAGCGGCCGGGACAGGCCTAATGAAAAACTGTTTTTT	CASSGRDRPNEKLFF
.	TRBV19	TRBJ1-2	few	TGTGCCAGTAGTATGGGAGCGGTTAACTATGGCTACACCTTC	CASSMGAVNYGYTF
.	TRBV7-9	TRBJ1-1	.	TGTGCCAGCAGCCGAGGCCCGGTTGAAGCTTTCTTT	CASSRGPVEAFF
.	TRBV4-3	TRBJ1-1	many	TGCGCCAGCAGCCAAGGGGTGACACACAACACTGAAGCTTTCTTT	CASSQGVTHNTEAFF
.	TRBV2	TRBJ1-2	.	TGTGCCAGCAGAGAGGACAGCTATGGCTACACCTTC	CASREDSYGYTF
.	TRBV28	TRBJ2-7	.	TGTGCCAGCAGTTTCCAGGGCCCCTACGAGCAGTACTTC	CASSFQGPYEQYF
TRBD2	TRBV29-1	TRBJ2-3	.	TGCAGCGTTGTCAGCGGGGGGGCCGGAGATACGCAGTATTTT	CSVVSGGAGDTQYF
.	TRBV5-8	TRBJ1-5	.	TGTGCCAGCAGCTTGGGTCGCGGTTATAGCAATCAGCCCCAGCATTTT	CASSLGRGYSNQPQHF
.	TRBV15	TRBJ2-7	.	TGTGCCACCAGCAAAGGGGGCGGGGGGACCTCCTACGAGCAGTACTTC	CATSKGGGGTSYEQYF
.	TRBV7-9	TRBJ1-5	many	TGTGCCAGCAGCTTAGGCGGCTATAGCAATCAGCCCCAGCATTTT	CASSLGGYSNQPQHF
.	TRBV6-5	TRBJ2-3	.	TGTGCCAGCAGTTACTCGGGGGCCCCCCCACAGATAGTGCAGTATTTT	CASSYSGAPPQIVQYF
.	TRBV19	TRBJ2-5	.	TGTGCCAGTAGTATCGACTCCGAGGGCTTGGAGACCCAGTACTTC	CASSIDSEGLETQYF
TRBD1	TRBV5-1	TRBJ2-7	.	TGCGCCAGCAGCCCCGGGACAGACTCCTACGAGCAGTACTTC	CASSPGTDSYEQYF
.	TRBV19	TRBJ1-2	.	TGTGCCAGTAGTATAGGAGGTCAGTTCTATGGCTACACCTTC	CASSIGGQFYGYTF
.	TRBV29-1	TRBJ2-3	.	TGCAGCGTTCAAAGGGGTACAGATACGCAGTATTTT	CSVQRGTDTQYF
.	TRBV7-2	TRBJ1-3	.	TGTGCCAGCAGCTCGTTAGCTGGAAACACCATATATTTT	CASSSLAGNTIYF
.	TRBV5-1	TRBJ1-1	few	TGCGCCAGCAGCAACCGGGAAAGGAACACTGAAGCTTTCTTT	CASSNRERNTEAFF
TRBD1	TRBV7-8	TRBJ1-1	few	TGTGCCAGCAATCTACAGGGGAGTACTGAAGCTTTCTTT	CASNLQGSTEAFF